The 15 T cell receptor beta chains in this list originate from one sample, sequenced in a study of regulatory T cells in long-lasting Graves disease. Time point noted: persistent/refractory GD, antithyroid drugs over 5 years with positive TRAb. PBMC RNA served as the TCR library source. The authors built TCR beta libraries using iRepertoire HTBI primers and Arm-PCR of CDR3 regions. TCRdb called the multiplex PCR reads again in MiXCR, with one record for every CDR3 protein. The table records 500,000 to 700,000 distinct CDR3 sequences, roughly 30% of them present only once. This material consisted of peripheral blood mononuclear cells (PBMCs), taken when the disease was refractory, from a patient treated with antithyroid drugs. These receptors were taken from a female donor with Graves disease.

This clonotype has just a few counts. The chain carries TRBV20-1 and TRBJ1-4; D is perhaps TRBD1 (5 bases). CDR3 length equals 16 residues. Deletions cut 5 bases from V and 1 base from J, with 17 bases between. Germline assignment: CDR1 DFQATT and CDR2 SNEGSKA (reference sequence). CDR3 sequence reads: CSAPRQGRGTNEKLFF. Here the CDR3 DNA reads TGCAGTGCTCCAAGACAAGGGAGGGGAACTAATGAAAAACTGTTTTTT.

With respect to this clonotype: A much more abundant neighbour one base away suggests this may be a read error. The CDR3 bases are TGTGCCAGCAGGGACAGTGATAACTATGGCCACACCTTC. Encoded protein: CASRDSDNYGHTF. The chain uses TRBV2 and TRBJ1-2; a possible D gene is TRBD1 (6 bases). From germline, CDR1 is SNHLY and CDR2 FYNNEI. The CDR3 length is 13 residues.

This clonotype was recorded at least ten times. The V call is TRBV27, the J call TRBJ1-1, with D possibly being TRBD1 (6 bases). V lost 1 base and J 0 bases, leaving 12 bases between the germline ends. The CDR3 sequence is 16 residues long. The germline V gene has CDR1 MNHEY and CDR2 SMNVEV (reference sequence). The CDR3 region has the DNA TGTGCCAGCAGTTTATTCGGAGACAGGATGAACACTGAAGCTTTCTTT. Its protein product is CASSLFGDRMNTEAFF.

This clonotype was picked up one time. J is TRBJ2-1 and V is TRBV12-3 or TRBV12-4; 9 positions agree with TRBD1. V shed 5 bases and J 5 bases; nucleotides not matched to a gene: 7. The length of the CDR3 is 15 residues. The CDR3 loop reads CASSLQGASHNEQFF. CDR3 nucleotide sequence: TGTGCCAGCAGTCTACAGGGGGCTTCCCACAATGAGCAGTTCTTC.

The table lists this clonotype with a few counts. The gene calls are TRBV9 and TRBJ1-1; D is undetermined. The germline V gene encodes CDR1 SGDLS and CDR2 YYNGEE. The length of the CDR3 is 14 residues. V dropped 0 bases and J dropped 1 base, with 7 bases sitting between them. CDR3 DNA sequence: TGTGCCAGCAGCGTAGCTGATCGGAACACTGAAGCTTTCTTT. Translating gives CASSVADRNTEAFF.

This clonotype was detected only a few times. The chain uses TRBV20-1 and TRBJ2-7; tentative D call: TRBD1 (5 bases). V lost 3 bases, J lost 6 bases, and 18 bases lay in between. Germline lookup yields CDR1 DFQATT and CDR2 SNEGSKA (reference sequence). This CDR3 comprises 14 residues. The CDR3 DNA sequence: TGCAGTGCTAGTAGGGGCGGCGCTAGTCCCGAGCAGTACTTC. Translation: CSASRGGASPEQYF.

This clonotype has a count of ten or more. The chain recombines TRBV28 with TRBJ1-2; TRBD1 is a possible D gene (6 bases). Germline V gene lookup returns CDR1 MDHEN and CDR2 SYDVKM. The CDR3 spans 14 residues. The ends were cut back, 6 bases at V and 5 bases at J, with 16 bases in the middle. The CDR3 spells CASSPNRDGYGYTF. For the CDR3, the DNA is TGTGCCAGCAGCCCCAACAGGGATGGGTATGGCTACACCTTC.

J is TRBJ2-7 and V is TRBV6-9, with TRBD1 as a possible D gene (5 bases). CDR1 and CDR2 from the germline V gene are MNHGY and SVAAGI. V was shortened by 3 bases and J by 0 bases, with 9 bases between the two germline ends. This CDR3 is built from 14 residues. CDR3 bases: TGTGCCAGCAGTTACGAACAGGTCTCCTACGAGCAGTACTTC. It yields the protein CASSYEQVSYEQYF.

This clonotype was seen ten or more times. The CDR3 reads CASSRDRVGEQYF. The CDR3 DNA reads as TGTGCCAGCAGTCGGGACAGGGTAGGCGAGCAGTACTTC. V gene TRBV12-3 or TRBV12-4 combines with J gene TRBJ2-7, with 9 bases fitting TRBD1. Trimming took 5 bases from V and 6 from J; bases not matched to a gene: 5. This CDR3 region has 13 residues.

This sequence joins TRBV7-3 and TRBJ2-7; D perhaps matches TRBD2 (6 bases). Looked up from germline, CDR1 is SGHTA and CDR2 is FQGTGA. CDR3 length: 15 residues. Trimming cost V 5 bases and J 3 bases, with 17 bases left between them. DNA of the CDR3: TGTGCCAGCAGCCTCACGGGCGGGGCTAGCTACGAGCAGTACTTC. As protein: CASSLTGGASYEQYF.

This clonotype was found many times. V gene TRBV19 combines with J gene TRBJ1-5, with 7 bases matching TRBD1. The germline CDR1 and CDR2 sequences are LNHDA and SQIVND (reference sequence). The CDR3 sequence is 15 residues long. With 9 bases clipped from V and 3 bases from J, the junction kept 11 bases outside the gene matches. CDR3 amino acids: CASSPRQGSNQPQHF. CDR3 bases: TGTGCCAGCAGCCCACGACAGGGCTCCAATCAGCCCCAGCATTTT.

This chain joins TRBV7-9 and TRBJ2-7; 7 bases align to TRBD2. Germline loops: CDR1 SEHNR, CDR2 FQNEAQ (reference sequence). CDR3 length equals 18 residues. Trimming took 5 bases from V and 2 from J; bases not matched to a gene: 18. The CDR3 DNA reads TGTGCCAGCAGCGACAAGTGGAAGGGCGGGAGTCGGGCCTACGAGCAGTACTTC. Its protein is CASSDKWKGGSRAYEQYF.

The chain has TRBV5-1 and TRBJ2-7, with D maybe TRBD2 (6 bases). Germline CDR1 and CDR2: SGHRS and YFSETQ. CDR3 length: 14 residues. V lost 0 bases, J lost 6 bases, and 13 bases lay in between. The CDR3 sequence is CASSLASEQGEQYF. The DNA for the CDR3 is TGCGCCAGCAGCTTGGCTAGCGAACAAGGCGAGCAGTACTTC.

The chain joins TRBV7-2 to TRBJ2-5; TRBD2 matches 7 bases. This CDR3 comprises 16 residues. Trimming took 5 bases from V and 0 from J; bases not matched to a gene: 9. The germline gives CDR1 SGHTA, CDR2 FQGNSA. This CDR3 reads CASSREHGGYQETQYF. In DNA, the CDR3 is TGTGCCAGCAGCCGGGAACACGGGGGGTACCAAGAGACCCAGTACTTC.

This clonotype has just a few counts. CDR3: CASGTGRTEAFF. CDR3 DNA sequence: TGTGCCAGCGGGACAGGAAGGACTGAAGCTTTCTTT. The chain couples TRBV25-1 to TRBJ1-1; 8 bases are a match to TRBD1. The CDR3 sequence is 12 residues long. Germline V lookup: CDR1 MGHDK, CDR2 SYGVNS. Trimming cost V 8 bases and J 5 bases; bases outside gene matches: 4.